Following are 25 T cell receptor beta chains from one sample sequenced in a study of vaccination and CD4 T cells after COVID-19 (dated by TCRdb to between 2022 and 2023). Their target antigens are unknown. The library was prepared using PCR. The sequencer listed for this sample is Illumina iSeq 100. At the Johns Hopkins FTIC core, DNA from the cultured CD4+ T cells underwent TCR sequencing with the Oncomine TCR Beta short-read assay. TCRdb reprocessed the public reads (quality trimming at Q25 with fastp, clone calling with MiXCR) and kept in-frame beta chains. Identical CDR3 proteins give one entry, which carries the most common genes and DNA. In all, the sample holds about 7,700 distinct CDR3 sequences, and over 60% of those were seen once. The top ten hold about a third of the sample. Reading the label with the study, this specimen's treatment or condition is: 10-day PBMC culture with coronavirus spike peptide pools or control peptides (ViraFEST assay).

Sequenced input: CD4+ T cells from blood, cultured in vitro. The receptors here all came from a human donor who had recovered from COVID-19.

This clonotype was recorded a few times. CDR3 amino acids: CSAIKGVRTEAFF. The DNA of the CDR3 is TGCAGTGCCATAAAGGGGGTGAGGACTGAAGCTTTCTTT. The gene calls are TRBV20-1 and TRBJ1-1; maybe TRBD1 (6 bases). CDR3 length: 13 residues. The V end lost 6 bases, the J end lost 5 bases, and 16 bases lay between the germline ends. Germline V lookup: CDR1 DFQATT, CDR2 SNEGSKA (reference sequence).

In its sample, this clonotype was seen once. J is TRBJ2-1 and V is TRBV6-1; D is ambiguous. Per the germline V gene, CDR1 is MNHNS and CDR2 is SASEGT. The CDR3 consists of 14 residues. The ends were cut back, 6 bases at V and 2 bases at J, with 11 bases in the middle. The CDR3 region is CASSVGSTYNEQFF. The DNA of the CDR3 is TGTGCCAGCAGCGTAGGGTCTACCTACAATGAGCAGTTCTTC.

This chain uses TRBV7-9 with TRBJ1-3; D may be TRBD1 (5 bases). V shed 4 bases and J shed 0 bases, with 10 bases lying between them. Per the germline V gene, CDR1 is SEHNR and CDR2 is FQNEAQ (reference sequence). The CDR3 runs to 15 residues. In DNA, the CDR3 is TGTGCCAGCAGCTCGACAGTTCTCTCTGGAAACACCATATATTTT. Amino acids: CASSSTVLSGNTIYF.

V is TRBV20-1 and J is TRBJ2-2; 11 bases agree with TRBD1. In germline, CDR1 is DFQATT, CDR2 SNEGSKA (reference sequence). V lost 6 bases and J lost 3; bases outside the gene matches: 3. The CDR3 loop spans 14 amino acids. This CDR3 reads CSARTGGDTGELFF. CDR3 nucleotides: TGCAGTGCCAGGACAGGGGGCGACACCGGGGAGCTGTTTTTT.

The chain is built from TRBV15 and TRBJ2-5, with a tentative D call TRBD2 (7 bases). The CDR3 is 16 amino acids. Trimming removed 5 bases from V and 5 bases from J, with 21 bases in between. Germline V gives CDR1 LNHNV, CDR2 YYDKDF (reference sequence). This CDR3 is CATSRNARGRGETQYF. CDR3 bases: TGTGCCACCAGCCGGAACGCCCGGGGGAGGGGGGAGACCCAGTACTTC.

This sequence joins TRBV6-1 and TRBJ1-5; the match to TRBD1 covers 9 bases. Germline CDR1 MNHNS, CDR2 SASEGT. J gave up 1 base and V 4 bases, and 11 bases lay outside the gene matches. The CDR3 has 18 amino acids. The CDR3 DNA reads TGTGCCAGCAGTGGGCTGTCGGGACAGGGAAAAAGCAATCAGCCCCAGCATTTT. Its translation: CASSGLSGQGKSNQPQHF.

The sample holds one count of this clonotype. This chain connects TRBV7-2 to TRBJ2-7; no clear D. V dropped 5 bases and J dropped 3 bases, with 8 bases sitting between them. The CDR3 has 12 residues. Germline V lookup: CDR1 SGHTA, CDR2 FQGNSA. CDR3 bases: TGTGCCAGCAGCCATAACAGCTACGAGCAGTACTTC. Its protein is CASSHNSYEQYF.

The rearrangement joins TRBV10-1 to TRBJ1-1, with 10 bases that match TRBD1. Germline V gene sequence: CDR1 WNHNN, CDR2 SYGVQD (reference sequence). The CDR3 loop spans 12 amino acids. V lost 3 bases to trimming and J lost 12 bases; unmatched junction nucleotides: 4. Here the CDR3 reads CASSERDRGSFF. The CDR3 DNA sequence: TGCGCCAGCAGTGAAAGGGACAGGGGTTCTTTCTTT.

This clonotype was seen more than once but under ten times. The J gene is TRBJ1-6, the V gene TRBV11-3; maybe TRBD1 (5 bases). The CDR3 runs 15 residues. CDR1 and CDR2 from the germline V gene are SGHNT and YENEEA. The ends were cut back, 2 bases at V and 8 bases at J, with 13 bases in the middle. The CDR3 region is CASSLTWGPDSPLHF. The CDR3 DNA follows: TGTGCCAGCAGCTTAACATGGGGCCCGGATTCACCCCTCCACTTT.

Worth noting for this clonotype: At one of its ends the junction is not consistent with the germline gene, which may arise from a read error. In DNA form, the CDR3 reads TGTGCCATCAGTTTCCTTACAGGAAACAACTATGGCTACACCTTC. This codes for CAISFLTGNNYGYTF. The V call is TRBV6-5, the J call TRBJ1-2; a possible D gene is TRBD1 (5 bases). Germline lookup yields CDR1 MNHEY and CDR2 SVGAGI. The CDR3 spans 15 residues.

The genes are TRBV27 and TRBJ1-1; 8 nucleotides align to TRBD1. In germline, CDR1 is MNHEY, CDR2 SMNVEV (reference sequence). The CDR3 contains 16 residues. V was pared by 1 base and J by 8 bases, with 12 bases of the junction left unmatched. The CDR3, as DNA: TGTGCCAGCAGTTTATTCTACAGGGGGGGTGGCACCGAAGCTTTCTTT. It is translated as CASSLFYRGGGTEAFF.

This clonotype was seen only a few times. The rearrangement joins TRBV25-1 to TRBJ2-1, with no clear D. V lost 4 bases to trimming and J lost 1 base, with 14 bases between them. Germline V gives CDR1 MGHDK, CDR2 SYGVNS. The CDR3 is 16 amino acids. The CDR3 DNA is TGTGCCAGCAGTGGTTACAACCCCCGATCCTACAATGAGCAGTTCTTC. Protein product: CASSGYNPRSYNEQFF.

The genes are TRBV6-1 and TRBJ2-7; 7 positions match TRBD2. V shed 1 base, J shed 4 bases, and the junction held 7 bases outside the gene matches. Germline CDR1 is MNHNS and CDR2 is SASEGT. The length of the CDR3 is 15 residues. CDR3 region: CASSEGRAGNYEQYF. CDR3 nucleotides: TGTGCCAGCAGTGAAGGTAGAGCGGGAAATTACGAGCAGTACTTC.

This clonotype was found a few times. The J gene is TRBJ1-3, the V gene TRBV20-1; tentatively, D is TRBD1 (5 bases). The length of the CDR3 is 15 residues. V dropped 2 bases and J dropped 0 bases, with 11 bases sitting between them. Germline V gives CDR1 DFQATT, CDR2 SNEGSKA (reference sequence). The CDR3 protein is CSARPGTNSGNTIYF. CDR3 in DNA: TGCAGTGCTAGACCCGGGACCAACTCTGGAAACACCATATATTTT.

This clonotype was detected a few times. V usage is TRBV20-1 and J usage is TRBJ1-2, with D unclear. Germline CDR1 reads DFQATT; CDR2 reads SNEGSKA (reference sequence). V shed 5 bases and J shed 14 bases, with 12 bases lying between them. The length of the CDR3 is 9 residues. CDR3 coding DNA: TGCAGTGCTGGAGCTATAGATACCTTC. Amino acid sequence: CSAGAIDTF.

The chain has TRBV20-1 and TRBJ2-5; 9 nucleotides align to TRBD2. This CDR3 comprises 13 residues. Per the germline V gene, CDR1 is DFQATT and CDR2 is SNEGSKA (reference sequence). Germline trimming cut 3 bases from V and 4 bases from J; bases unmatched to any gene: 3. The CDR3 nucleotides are TGCAGTGCTAGTGCGGGGGGGATAGAGACCCAGTACTTC. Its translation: CSASAGGIETQYF.

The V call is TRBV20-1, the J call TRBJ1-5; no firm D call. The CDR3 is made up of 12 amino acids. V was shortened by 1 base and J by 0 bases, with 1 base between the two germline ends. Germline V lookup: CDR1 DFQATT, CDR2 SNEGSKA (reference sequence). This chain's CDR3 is CSARVSNQPQHF. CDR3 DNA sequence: TGCAGTGCTAGAGTTAGCAATCAGCCCCAGCATTTT.

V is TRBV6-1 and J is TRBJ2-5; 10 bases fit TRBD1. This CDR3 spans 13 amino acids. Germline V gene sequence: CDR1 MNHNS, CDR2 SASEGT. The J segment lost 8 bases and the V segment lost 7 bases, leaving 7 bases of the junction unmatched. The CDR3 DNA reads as TGTGCCAGCATTGGACAGGGGGAGTTAACCCAGTACTTC. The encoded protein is CASIGQGELTQYF.

Here the CDR3 DNA reads TGTGCCAGCAGAGGCATAGTCCAGCCCCAGCATTTT. Translation gives CASRGIVQPQHF. The V call is TRBV2, the J call TRBJ1-5; no clear D. The CDR3 spans 12 residues. The ends were cut back, 6 bases at V and 7 bases at J, with 10 bases in the middle. Germline values: CDR1 SNHLY, CDR2 FYNNEI.

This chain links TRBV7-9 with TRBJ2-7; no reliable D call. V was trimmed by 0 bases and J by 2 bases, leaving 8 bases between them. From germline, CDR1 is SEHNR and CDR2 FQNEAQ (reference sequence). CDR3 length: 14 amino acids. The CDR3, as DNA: TGTGCCAGCAGCTTAGCAGGGCAGACCTACGAGCAGTACTTC. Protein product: CASSLAGQTYEQYF. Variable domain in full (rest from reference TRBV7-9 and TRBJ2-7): DTGVSQNPRHKITKRGQNVTFRCDPISEHNRLYWYRQTLGQGPEFLTYFQNEAQLEKSRLLSDRFSAERPKGSFSTLEIQRTEQGDSAMYLCASSLAGQTYEQYFGPGTRLTVT.

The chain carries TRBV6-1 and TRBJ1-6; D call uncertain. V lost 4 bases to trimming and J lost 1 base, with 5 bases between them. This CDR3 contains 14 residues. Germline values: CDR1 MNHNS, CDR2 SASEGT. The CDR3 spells CASSGRSYNSPLHF. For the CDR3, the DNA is TGTGCCAGCAGTGGGAGGTCCTATAATTCACCCCTCCACTTT.

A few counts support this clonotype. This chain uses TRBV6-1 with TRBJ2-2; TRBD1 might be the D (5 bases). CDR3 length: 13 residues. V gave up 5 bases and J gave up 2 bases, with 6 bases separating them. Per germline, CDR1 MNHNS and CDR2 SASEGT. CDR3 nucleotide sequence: TGTGCCAGCAGTAGGACAAACACCGGGGAGCTGTTTTTT. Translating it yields CASSRTNTGELFF.

Written as DNA, the CDR3 is TGCGCCAGCAGCCCCGGTGGACAGGGTACAGGGCAGCCCCAGCATTTT. Amino acid sequence: CASSPGGQGTGQPQHF. The chain employs TRBV5-1 and TRBJ1-5, with 8 bases that match TRBD1. V was clipped by 4 bases and J by 7 bases; unmatched bases: 13. Germline CDR1 is SGHRS and CDR2 is YFSETQ. This CDR3 spans 16 amino acids.

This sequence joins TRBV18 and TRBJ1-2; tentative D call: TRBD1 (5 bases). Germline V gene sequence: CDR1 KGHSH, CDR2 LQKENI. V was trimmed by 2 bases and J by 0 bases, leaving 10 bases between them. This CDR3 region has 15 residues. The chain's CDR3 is CASSPDEGSNYGYTF. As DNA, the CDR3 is TGTGCCAGCTCACCAGACGAGGGGTCTAACTATGGCTACACCTTC.

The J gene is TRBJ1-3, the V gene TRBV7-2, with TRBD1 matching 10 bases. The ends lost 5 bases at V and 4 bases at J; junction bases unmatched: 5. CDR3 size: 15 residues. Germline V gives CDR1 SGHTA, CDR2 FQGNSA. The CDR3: CASSLTGGLGNTIYF. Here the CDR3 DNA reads TGTGCCAGCAGCCTGACAGGGGGCCTGGGAAACACCATATATTTT.